One sample yielded the 25 T cell receptor beta chains listed below, sequenced in a study of shared clonotypes between healthy human individuals (dated by TCRdb to about 2020). The library came from the immunoSEQ multiplex PCR assay. TCRdb took this table from immuneACCESS and kept in-frame rearrangements with V and J called. Such tables lack part of the clones; where checked against another copy, unresolved V genes explain under half of the gap, and the rest is unexplained. The sample table lists 1,500,000 or so clones, about 98.5% of them with a count of one. Roughly 0.36% of the sample comes from the top ten. Sequenced material: naive CD4+ T cells sorted from blood. The label giving this sample's cell subset or site can be read as: CD45RA+ positively selected. Receptors were obtained from a young man in good health.

The chain couples TRBV30 to TRBJ2-1; either TRBD1 or TRBD2 may supply D (5 bases each). V lost 8 bases to trimming and J lost 7 bases, with 12 bases between them. The CDR3 has 11 amino acids. CDR1 and CDR2 from the germline V gene are GTSNPN and SVGIG (reference sequence). CDR3 DNA sequence: TGTGCCGGGGACGTAGGGAATGAGCAGTTCTTC. Translating it yields CAGDVGNEQFF.

This chain joins TRBV9 and TRBJ1-5; the match to TRBD1 covers 7 bases. This CDR3 has 16 residues. V lost 0 bases, J lost 6 bases, and 9 bases stayed unmatched. The V gene's germline CDR1 is SGDLS and CDR2 YYNGEE. The CDR3 bases are TGTGCCAGCAGCGTAGATGGACAGGTCGGGAGTCAGCCCCAGCATTTT. Its protein is CASSVDGQVGSQPQHF.

With respect to this clone: The same CDR3 also results from other DNA sequences found in this sample. The chain combines TRBV15 with TRBJ2-3; no firm D call. CDR1 is LNHNV, CDR2 YYDKDF, per germline (reference sequence). This CDR3 region has 12 residues. Trimming stripped 3 bases from V and 3 bases from J, with 4 bases between. DNA for the CDR3: TGTGCCACCAGCAGGGGGACAGATACGCAGTATTTT. Amino acids: CATSRGTDTQYF.

To note about this clone: Other nucleotide sequences from this sample produce the same CDR3. The gene calls are TRBV27 and TRBJ2-2, with TRBD2 identical over 8 bases. Germline lookup yields CDR1 MNHEY and CDR2 SMNVEV (reference sequence). The CDR3 sequence is 15 residues long. Trimming cost V 2 bases and J 1 base; bases outside gene matches: 0. The CDR3 DNA is TGTGCCAGCAGTTTACTAGCGGGGAACACCGGGGAGCTGTTTTTT. Its protein product is CASSLLAGNTGELFF.

In the case of this clone: At the DNA level, this CDR3 is encoded by other sequences in the same sample as well. The chain carries TRBV28 and TRBJ1-4; 11 bases agree with TRBD1. The CDR3 has 14 residues. Per germline, CDR1 MDHEN and CDR2 SYDVKM. The J segment lost 8 bases and the V segment lost 3 bases, leaving 2 bases of the junction unmatched. CDR3 DNA sequence: TGTGCCAGCAGTTTGGACAGGGGGCGGGAAAAACTGTTTTTT. This gives the protein CASSLDRGREKLFF.

The chain employs TRBV29-1 and TRBJ2-7; 8 bases map to TRBD1. Unmatched junction bases numbered 4, after V lost 2 bases and J lost 4 bases. Germline CDR1 reads SQVTM; CDR2 reads ANQGSEA. This CDR3 is 13 amino acids long. CDR3 residues: CSVEYGTGYEQYF. The CDR3 DNA reads TGCAGCGTTGAATATGGGACAGGTTACGAGCAGTACTTC.

The CDR3 region is CASSQDLGTAQETQYF. CDR3 bases: TGTGCCAGCAGCCAAGATCTTGGTACAGCTCAAGAGACCCAGTACTTC. The rearrangement joins TRBV14 to TRBJ2-5; D is unclear. The CDR3 is made up of 16 amino acids. The ends were cut back, 0 bases at V and 2 bases at J, with 13 bases in the middle. The germline CDR1 and CDR2 sequences are SGHDN and FVKESK.

This CDR3 is CASSFLAGGPNEQFF. CDR3 coding DNA: TGTGCCAGCAGCTTCCTAGCGGGAGGGCCAAATGAGCAGTTCTTC. The chain recombines TRBV5-5 with TRBJ2-1; 12 nucleotides match TRBD2. The germline gives CDR1 SGHKS, CDR2 YYEKEE (reference sequence). The trim removed 2 bases at V and 7 bases at J, leaving 4 bases unmatched. The CDR3 spans 15 residues.

The chain employs TRBV7-2 and TRBJ2-1, with D uncertain. V shed 0 bases and J shed 11 bases, with 8 bases lying between them. There are 12 residues in the CDR3. Germline V lookup: CDR1 SGHTA, CDR2 FQGNSA. CDR3 sequence reads: CASSLAQAQQFF. As DNA, the CDR3 is TGTGCCAGCAGCTTAGCGCAGGCACAGCAGTTCTTC. Filled out from reference TRBV7-2 and TRBJ2-1, the complete variable domain reads GAGVSQSPSNKVTEKGKDVELRCDPISGHTALYWYRQSLGQGLEFLIYFQGNSAPDKSGLPSDRFSAERTGGSVSTLTIQRTQQEDSAVYLCASSLAQAQQFFGPGTRLTVL.

The chain joins TRBV6-4 to TRBJ2-7; 10 positions agree with TRBD1. V lost 4 bases, J lost 6 bases, and 3 bases stayed unmatched. The CDR3 is 13 residues long. Germline V gene sequence: CDR1 MRHNA, CDR2 SNTAGT. The DNA of the CDR3 is TGTGCCAGCAGTGCCAGGACAGGGGGCGAGCAGTACTTC. Translated: CASSARTGGEQYF.

This CDR3 is CASSPDRGLSEAFF. CDR3 DNA sequence: TGCGCCAGCAGCCCCGACAGGGGGCTCTCTGAAGCTTTCTTT. The V and J genes are TRBV5-1 and TRBJ1-1; 10 nucleotides line up with TRBD1. V lost 4 bases, J lost 6 bases, and 6 bases stayed unmatched. This CDR3 is built from 14 residues. CDR1 is SGHRS, CDR2 YFSETQ, per germline.

This chain links TRBV27 with TRBJ2-6; possible D gene TRBD1, 6 bases. The germline V gene encodes CDR1 MNHEY and CDR2 SMNVEV (reference sequence). The V end was cut by 9 bases, the J end by 2 bases, with 8 bases between. The CDR3 has 13 amino acids. CDR3 region: CASRQAGANVLTF. CDR3 nucleotide sequence: TGTGCCAGTCGACAGGCTGGGGCCAACGTCCTGACTTTC.

The chain couples TRBV7-4 to TRBJ2-7; TRBD2 aligns across 9 bases. The CDR3 totals 16 residues. After removal of 2 bases from V and 1 base from J, the junction contained 6 bases not matched to a gene. Germline values: CDR1 SGHVT, CDR2 SQSDAQ. CDR3 loop: CASSLSLAGPSYEQYF. CDR3 in DNA: TGTGCCAGCAGCTTATCGCTAGCGGGACCTTCCTACGAGCAGTACTTC.

Worth noting for this clone: Within the sample, other DNA sequences also encode this same CDR3. The gene calls are TRBV5-1 and TRBJ1-2; no reliable D call. This CDR3 comprises 13 residues. Germline V gene sequence: CDR1 SGHRS, CDR2 YFSETQ. V shed 3 bases and J shed 2 bases, with 8 bases lying between them. CDR3 loop: CASSSDGNYGYTF. The CDR3 DNA is TGCGCCAGCAGCTCGGACGGAAACTATGGCTACACCTTC.

This clone was seen a single time. The chain recombines TRBV9 with TRBJ2-1, with TRBD2 identical over 11 bases. CDR1 is SGDLS, CDR2 YYNGEE, per germline. The V segment lost 4 bases and the J segment 1 base; nucleotides outside the gene matches: 4. This CDR3 comprises 16 residues. CDR3 sequence (DNA): TGTGCCAGCAGCACCCGACTAGCGGGATCCTACAATGAGCAGTTCTTC. Translating it yields CASSTRLAGSYNEQFF.

The DNA of the CDR3 is TGCAGCGTGGGGAGGACAGGGGCGAACACCATATATTTT. It is translated as CSVGRTGANTIYF. The rearrangement links TRBV29-1 to TRBJ1-3; 9 positions agree with TRBD1. The J segment lost 7 bases and the V segment lost 6 bases, leaving 7 bases of the junction unmatched. Germline-derived CDR1 and CDR2 are SQVTM and ANQGSEA. This CDR3 contains 13 residues.

The chain joins TRBV9 to TRBJ2-2; D is undetermined. Trimming took 3 bases from V and 3 from J, leaving 15 bases between them. Germline lookup yields CDR1 SGDLS and CDR2 YYNGEE. This CDR3 region has 16 residues. The CDR3 DNA sequence: TGTGCCAGCAGCGGGTCCCCCTTGAGGCACACCGGGGAGCTGTTTTTT. This translates into CASSGSPLRHTGELFF.

The gene calls are TRBV5-1 and TRBJ2-7; either TRBD1 or TRBD2 may fit D (6 bases each). The CDR3 spans 15 residues. Trimming took off 4 bases at V and 7 bases at J, with 21 bases between the two ends. Germline CDR1 and CDR2: SGHRS and YFSETQ. The CDR3 bases are TGCGCCAGCAGCGACGTCGGGGGCCCCTCGGGGGAGCAGTACTTC. It codes for CASSDVGGPSGEQYF.

The rearrangement joins TRBV7-8 to TRBJ2-3; D possibly uses TRBD1 or TRBD2 (5 bases each). Trimming removed 5 bases at V and 0 bases at J, with 15 bases between. Germline assignment: CDR1 SGHVS and CDR2 FQNEAQ. The CDR3 contains 16 residues. In DNA form, the CDR3 reads TGTGCCAGCAGCACTAGGGGCGGTGCTAGCACAGATACGCAGTATTTT. It translates to CASSTRGGASTDTQYF.

J is TRBJ2-3 and V is TRBV10-3; the match to TRBD2 covers 8 bases. The CDR3 length is 14 residues. In germline, CDR1 is ENHRY, CDR2 SYGVKD. The trim removed 5 bases at V and 0 bases at J, leaving 1 base unmatched. This CDR3 is CAISSSGSTDTQYF. CDR3 DNA sequence: TGTGCCATCAGTTCTAGCGGGAGCACAGATACGCAGTATTTT.

The V call is TRBV7-9, the J call TRBJ1-1; D is possibly TRBD1 (5 bases). Trimming removed 3 bases at V and 8 bases at J, with 13 bases between. The length of the CDR3 is 13 residues. CDR1 and CDR2 from the germline V gene are SEHNR and FQNEAQ (reference sequence). The CDR3 nucleotides are TGTGCCAGCAGCTTTAGAGGGACCGTGGAAGCTTTCTTT. The encoded protein is CASSFRGTVEAFF.

The chain joins TRBV28 to TRBJ1-1, with D unresolved. The CDR3 runs to 11 residues. The germline V gene encodes CDR1 MDHEN and CDR2 SYDVKM. Trimming took off 2 bases at V and 9 bases at J, with 7 bases between the two ends. The CDR3: CASSLTEQAFF. The CDR3 bases are TGTGCCAGCAGTTTAACAGAGCAAGCTTTCTTT.

In this sample, this clone turned up once. The J gene is TRBJ1-4, the V gene TRBV2; 10 positions match TRBD1. CDR3 size: 13 residues. In germline, CDR1 is SNHLY, CDR2 FYNNEI. Trimming cost V 6 bases and J 6 bases; bases outside gene matches: 1. The DNA of the CDR3 is TGTGCCAGCAGGGACAGGGGGGATGAAAAACTGTTTTTT. It yields the protein CASRDRGDEKLFF. The whole variable domain, remainder taken from reference TRBV2 and TRBJ1-4, is EPEVTQTPSHQVTQMGQEVILRCVPISNHLYFYWYRQILGQKVEFLVSFYNNEISEKSEIFDDQFSVERPDGSNFTLKIRSTKLEDSAMYFCASRDRGDEKLFFGSGTQLSVL.

The sample holds one count of this clone. This chain connects TRBV4-2 to TRBJ2-7, with D hard to call. The germline CDR1 and CDR2 sequences are LGHNA and YNFKEQ. Trimming removed 6 bases from V and 0 bases from J, with 9 bases in between. The CDR3 is 13 amino acids. The CDR3 sequence is CASSLERSYEQYF. The CDR3 DNA reads TGTGCCAGCAGTCTTGAGCGCTCCTACGAGCAGTACTTC.

The CDR3 protein is CSVAGSDYGYTF. CDR3 DNA sequence: TGCAGCGTCGCAGGGTCGGACTATGGCTACACCTTC. The chain uses TRBV29-1 and TRBJ1-2; tentatively, D is TRBD1 (5 bases). Trimming left V 6 bases short and J 3 bases short, with 11 bases between. The germline V gene has CDR1 SQVTM and CDR2 ANQGSEA. The CDR3 has 12 residues.